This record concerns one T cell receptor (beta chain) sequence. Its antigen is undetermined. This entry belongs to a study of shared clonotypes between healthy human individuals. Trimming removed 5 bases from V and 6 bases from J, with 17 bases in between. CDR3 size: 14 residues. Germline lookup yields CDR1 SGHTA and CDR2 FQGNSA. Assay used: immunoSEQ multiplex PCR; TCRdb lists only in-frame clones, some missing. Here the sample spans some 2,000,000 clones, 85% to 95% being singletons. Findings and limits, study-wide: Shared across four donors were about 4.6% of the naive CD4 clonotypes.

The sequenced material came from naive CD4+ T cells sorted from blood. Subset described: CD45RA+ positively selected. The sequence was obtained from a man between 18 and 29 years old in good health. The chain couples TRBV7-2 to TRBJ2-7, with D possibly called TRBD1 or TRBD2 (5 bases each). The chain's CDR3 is CASSPRGGTAEQYF. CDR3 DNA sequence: TGTGCCAGCAGCCCCCGTGGGGGAACGGCCGAGCAGTACTTC. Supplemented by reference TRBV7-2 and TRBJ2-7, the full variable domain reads GAGVSQSPSNKVTEKGKDVELRCDPISGHTALYWYRQSLGQGLEFLIYFQGNSAPDKSGLPSDRFSAERTGGSVSTLTIQRTQQEDSAVYLCASSPRGGTAEQYFGPGTRLTVT.